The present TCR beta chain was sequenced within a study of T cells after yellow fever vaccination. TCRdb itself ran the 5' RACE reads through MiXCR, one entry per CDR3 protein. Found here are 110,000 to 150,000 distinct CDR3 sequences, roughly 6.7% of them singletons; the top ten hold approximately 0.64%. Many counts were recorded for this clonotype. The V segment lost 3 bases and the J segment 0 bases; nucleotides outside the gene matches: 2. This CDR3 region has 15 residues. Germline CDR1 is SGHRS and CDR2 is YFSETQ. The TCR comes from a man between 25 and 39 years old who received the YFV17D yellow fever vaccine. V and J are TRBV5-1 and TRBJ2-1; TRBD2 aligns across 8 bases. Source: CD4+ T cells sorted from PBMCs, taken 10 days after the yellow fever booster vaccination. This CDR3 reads CASSSSGGSYNEQFF. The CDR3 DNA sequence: TGCGCCAGCAGCTCGAGCGGGGGCTCCTACAATGAGCAGTTCTTC.